What follows is one T cell receptor (beta chain) and its context. The target antigen is unknown. Time point in this sample: late sampling 161 to 241 days after vaccination in three convalescent patients. The treatment here: roughly 10-day PBMC culture with coronavirus spike peptide pools or control peptides (ViraFEST assay). The CDR3 has 14 residues. V trimming: 6 bases; J trimming: 0 bases; junction bases outside the gene matches: 4. Germline V gives CDR1 DFQATT, CDR2 SNEGSKA (reference sequence). This sample was included in a study of vaccination and CD4 T cells after COVID-19. Background on the study: No peptide, an HIV-1 Nef pool, or a CEFX pool was what each control culture received.

Sequenced with the Oncomine TCR Beta short-read assay was DNA taken from cultured CD4+ T cells. TCRdb independently ran MiXCR on the PCR reads; one entry per CDR3 protein. This table has some 24,000 distinct CDR3 sequences, about two fifths appearing once. The sequences come from CD4+ T cells from blood, cultured in vitro, collected about 7 months after SARS-CoV-2 vaccination. This receptor was identified in a human donor who had recovered from COVID-19. The rearrangement joins TRBV20-1 to TRBJ2-1, with 8 positions matching TRBD2. The CDR3 reads CSASGSRSYNEQFF. In DNA, the CDR3 is TGCAGTGCAAGCGGGAGTCGCTCCTACAATGAGCAGTTCTTC.